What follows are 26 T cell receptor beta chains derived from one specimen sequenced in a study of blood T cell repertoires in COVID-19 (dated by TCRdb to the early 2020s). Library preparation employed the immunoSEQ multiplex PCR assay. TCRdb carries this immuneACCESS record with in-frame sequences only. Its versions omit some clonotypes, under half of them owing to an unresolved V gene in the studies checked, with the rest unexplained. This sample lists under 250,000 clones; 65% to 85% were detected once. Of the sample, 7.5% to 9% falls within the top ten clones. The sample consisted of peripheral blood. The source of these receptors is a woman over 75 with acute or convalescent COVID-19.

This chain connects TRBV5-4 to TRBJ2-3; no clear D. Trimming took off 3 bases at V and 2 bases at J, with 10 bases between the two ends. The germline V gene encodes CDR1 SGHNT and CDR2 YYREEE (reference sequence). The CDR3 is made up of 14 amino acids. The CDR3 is CASSSPRVTDTQYF. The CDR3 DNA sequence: TGTGCCAGCAGCTCGCCACGGGTCACAGATACGCAGTATTTT.

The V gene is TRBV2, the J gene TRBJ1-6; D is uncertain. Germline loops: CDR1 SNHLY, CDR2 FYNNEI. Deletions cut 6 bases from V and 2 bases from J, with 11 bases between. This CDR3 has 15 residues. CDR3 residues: CASRPLTPYNSPLHF. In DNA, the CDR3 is TGTGCCAGCAGGCCACTTACTCCCTATAATTCACCCCTCCACTTT.

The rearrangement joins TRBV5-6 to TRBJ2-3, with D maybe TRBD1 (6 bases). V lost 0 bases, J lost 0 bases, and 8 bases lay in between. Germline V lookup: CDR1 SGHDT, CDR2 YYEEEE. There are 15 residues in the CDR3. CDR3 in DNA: TGTGCCAGCAGCTTGGACAGGGCTAGCACAGATACGCAGTATTTT. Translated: CASSLDRASTDTQYF. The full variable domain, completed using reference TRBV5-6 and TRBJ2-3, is DAGVTQSPTHLIKTRGQQVTLRCSPKSGHDTVSWYQQALGQGPQFIFQYYEEEERQRGNFPDRFSGHQFPNYSSELNVNALLLGDSALYLCASSLDRASTDTQYFGPGTRLTVL.

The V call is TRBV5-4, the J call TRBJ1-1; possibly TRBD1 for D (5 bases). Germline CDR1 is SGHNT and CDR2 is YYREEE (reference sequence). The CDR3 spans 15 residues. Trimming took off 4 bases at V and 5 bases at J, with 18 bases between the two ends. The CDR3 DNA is TGTGCCAGCAGCCCCGGAGGGACCGGCGGGACTGAAGCTTTCTTT. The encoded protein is CASSPGGTGGTEAFF.

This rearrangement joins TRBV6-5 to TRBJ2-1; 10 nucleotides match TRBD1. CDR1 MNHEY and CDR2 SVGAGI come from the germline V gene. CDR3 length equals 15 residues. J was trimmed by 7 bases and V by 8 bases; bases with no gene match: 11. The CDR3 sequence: CASSPPGQGKNEQFF. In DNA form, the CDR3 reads TGTGCCAGCTCCCCCCCGGGACAGGGGAAGAATGAGCAGTTCTTC.

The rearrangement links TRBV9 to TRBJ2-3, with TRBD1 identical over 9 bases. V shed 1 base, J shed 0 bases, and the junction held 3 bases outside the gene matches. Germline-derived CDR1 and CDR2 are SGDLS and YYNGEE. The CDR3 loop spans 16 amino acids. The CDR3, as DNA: TGTGCCAGCAGCGTAAGGACAGGGGCGAGCACAGATACGCAGTATTTT. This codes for CASSVRTGASTDTQYF.

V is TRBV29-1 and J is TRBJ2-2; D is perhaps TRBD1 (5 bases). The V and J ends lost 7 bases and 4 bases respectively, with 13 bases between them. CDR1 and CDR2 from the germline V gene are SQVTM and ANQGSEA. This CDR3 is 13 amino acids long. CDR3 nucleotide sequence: TGCAGCGGGGGCGGCGGTTTCACCGGGGAGCTGTTTTTT. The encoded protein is CSGGGGFTGELFF.

In DNA, the CDR3 is TGTGCCAGCTCGCTGACAGAGAATGAAAAACTGTTTTTT. This sequence encodes CASSLTENEKLFF. The J gene is TRBJ1-4, the V gene TRBV19; a possible D gene is TRBD1 (5 bases). Germline values: CDR1 LNHDA, CDR2 SQIVND (reference sequence). CDR3 size: 13 residues. Trimming took off 9 bases at V and 5 bases at J, with 13 bases between the two ends.

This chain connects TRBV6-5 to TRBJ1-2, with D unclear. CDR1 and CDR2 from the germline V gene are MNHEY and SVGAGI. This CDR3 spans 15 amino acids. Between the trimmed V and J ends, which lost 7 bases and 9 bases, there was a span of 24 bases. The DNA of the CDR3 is TGTGCCAGCACCCCTGCCGCGTCGGGAGGCTTTAGCTACACCTTC. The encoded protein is CASTPAASGGFSYTF.

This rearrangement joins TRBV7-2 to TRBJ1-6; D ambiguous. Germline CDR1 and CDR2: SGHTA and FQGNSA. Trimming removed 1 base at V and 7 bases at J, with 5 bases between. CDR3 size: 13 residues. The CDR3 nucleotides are TGTGCCAGCAGCTTAGGACAAAATTCACCCCTCCACTTT. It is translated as CASSLGQNSPLHF.

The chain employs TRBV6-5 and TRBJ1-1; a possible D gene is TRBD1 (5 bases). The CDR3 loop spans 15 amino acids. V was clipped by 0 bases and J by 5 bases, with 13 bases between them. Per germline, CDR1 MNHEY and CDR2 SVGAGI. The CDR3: CASSYSGRGVTEAFF. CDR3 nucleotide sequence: TGTGCCAGCAGTTACTCGGGGAGGGGAGTGACTGAAGCTTTCTTT.

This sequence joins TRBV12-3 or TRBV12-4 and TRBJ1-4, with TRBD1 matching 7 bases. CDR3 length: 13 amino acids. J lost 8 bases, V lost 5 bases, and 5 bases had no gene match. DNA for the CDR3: TGTGCCAGCAGTCCGGGGACAGAAGAAAAACTGTTTTTT. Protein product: CASSPGTEEKLFF.

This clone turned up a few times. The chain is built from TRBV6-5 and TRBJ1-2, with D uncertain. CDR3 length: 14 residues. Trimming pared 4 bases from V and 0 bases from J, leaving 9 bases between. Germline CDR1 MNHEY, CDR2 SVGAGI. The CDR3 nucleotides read TGTGCCAGCAGTTCTAAGCTAGCTAACTATGGCTACACCTTC. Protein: CASSSKLANYGYTF.

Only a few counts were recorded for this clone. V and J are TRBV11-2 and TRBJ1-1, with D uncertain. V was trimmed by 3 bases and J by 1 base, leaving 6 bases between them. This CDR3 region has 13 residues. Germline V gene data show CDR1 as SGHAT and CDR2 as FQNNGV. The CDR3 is CASSFSGNTEAFF. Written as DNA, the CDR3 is TGTGCCAGCAGCTTTTCGGGGAACACTGAAGCTTTCTTT. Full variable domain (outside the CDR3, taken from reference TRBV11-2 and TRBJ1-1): EAGVAQSPRYKIIEKRQSVAFWCNPISGHATLYWYQQILGQGPKLLIQFQNNGVVDDSQLPKDRFSAERLKGVDSTLKIQPAKLEDSAVYLCASSFSGNTEAFFGQGTRLTVV.

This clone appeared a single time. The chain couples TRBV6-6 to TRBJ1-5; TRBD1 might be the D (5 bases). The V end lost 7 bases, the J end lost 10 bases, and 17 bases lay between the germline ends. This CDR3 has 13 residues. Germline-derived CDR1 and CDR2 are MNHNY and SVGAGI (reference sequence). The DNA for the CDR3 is TGTGCCAGCAATTCGGGGGGGGGTCAACCCCAGCATTTT. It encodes CASNSGGGQPQHF.

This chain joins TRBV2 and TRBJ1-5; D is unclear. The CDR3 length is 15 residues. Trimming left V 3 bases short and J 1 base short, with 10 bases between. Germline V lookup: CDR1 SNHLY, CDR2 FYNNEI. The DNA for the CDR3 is TGTGCCAGCAGTGATCTTAGCGGGAGCAATCAGCCCCAGCATTTT. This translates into CASSDLSGSNQPQHF.

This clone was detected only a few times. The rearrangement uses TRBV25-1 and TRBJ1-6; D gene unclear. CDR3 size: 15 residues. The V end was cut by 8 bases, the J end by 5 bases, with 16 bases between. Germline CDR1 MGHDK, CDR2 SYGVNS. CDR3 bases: TGTGCCAGCGTTGGTGAAGCGGGGAATAATTCACCCCTCCACTTT. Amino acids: CASVGEAGNNSPLHF. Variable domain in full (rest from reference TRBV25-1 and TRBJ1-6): EADIYQTPRYLVIGTGKKITLECSQTMGHDKMYWYQQDPGMELHLIHYSYGVNSTEKGDLSSESTVSRIRTEHFPLTLESARPSHTSQYLCASVGEAGNNSPLHFGNGTRLTVT.

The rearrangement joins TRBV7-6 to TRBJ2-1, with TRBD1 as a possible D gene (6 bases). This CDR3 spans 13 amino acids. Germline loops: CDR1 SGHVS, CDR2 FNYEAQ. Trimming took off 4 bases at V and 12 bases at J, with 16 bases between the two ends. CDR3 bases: TGTGCCAGCAGCTCGACCACAGGGATACGGCAGTTCTTC. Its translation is CASSSTTGIRQFF.

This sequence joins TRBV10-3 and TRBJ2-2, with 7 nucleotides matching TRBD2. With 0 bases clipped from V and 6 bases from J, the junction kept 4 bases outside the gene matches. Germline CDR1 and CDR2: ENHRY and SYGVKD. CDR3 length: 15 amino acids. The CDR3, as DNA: TGTGCCATCAGTGAGTCCAGCGGGGACGCCGGGGAGCTGTTTTTT. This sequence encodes CAISESSGDAGELFF.

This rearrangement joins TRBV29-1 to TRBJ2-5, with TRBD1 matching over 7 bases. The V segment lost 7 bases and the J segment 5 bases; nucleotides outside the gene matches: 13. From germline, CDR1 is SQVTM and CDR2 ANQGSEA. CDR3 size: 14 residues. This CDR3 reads CSGRRDSAMETQYF. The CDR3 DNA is TGCAGCGGCCGCCGGGACAGCGCGATGGAGACCCAGTACTTC.

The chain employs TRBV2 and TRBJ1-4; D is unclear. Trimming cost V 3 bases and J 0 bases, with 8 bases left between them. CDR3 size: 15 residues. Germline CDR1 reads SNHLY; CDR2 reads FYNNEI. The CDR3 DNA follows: TGTGCCAGCAGTGACTTCGGGGCAACTAATGAAAAACTGTTTTTT. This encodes CASSDFGATNEKLFF.

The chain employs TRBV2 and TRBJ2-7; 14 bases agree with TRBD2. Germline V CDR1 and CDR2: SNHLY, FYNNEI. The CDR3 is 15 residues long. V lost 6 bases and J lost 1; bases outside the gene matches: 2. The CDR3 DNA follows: TGTGCCAGCAGAGGGACTAGCGGGAGTTCCTACGAGCAGTACTTC. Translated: CASRGTSGSSYEQYF.

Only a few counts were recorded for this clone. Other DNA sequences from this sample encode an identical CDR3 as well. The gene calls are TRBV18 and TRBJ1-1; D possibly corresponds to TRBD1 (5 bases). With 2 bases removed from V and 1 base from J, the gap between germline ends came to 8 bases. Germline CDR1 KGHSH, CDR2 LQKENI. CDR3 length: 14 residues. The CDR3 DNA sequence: TGTGCCAGCTCACCAGGTGGGGCGAACACTGAAGCTTTCTTT. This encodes CASSPGGANTEAFF.

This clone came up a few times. CDR3: CASSLQGMNTEAFF. The CDR3 region has the DNA TGCGCCAGCAGCTTACAGGGGATGAACACTGAAGCTTTCTTT. V is TRBV5-1 and J is TRBJ1-1, with 7 bases identical to TRBD1. Looked up from germline, CDR1 is SGHRS and CDR2 is YFSETQ. V dropped 2 bases and J dropped 0; count of bases not matched to a gene: 1. The CDR3 consists of 14 residues. The entire variable domain, with the rest obtained from reference TRBV5-1 and TRBJ1-1, is as follows: KAGVTQTPRYLIKTRGQQVTLSCSPISGHRSVSWYQQTPGQGLQFLFEYFSETQRNKGNFPGRFSGRQFSNSRSEMNVSTLELGDSALYLCASSLQGMNTEAFFGQGTRLTVV.

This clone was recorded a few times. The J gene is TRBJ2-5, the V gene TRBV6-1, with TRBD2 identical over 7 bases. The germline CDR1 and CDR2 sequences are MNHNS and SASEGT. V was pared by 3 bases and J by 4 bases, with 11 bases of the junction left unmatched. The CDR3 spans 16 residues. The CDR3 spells CASSEGGLVGIETQYF. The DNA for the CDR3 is TGTGCCAGCAGTGAGGGAGGGCTAGTGGGCATAGAGACCCAGTACTTC.

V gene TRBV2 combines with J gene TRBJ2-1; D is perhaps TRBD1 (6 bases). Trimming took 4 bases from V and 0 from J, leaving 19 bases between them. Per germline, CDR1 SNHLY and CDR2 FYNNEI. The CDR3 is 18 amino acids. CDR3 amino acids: CASSASGFLGHSYNEQFF. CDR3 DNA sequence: TGTGCCAGCAGTGCATCGGGGTTTTTGGGACACTCCTACAATGAGCAGTTCTTC.